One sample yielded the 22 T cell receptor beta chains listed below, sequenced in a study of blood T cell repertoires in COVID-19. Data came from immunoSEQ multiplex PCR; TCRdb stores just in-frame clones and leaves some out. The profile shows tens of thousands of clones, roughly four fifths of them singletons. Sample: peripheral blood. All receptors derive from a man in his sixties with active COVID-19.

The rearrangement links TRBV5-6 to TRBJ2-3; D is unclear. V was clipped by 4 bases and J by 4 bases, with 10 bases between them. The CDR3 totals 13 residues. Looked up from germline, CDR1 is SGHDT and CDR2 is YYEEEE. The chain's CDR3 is CASSPLRADTQYF. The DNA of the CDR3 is TGTGCCAGCAGCCCGCTTAGAGCAGATACGCAGTATTTT.

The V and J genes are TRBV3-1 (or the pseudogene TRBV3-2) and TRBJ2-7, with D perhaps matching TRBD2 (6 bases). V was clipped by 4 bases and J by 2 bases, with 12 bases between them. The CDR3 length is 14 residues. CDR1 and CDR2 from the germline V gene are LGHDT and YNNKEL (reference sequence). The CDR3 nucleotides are TGTGCCAGCAGCCCAAATAGCGGTCCCTACGAGCAGTACTTC. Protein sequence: CASSPNSGPYEQYF.

This CDR3 reads CASTLTGGYGYTF. The DNA of the CDR3 is TGTGCCAGCACCTTAACAGGGGGTTATGGCTACACCTTC. V gene TRBV5-4 combines with J gene TRBJ1-2; 8 nucleotides match TRBD1. V shed 6 bases and J 5 bases; nucleotides not matched to a gene: 6. The CDR3 consists of 13 residues. Germline CDR1 reads SGHNT; CDR2 reads YYREEE (reference sequence).

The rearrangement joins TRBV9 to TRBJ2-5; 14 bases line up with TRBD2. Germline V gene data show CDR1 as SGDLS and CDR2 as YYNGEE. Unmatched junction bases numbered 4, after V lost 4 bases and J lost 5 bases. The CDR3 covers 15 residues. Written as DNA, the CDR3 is TGTGCCAGCAGCACGGGACTAGCGGGGGCGGAGACCCAGTACTTC. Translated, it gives CASSTGLAGAETQYF. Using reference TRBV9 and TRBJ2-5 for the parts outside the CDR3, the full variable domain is DSGVTQTPKHLITATGQRVTLRCSPRSGDLSVYWYQQSLDQGLQFLIQYYNGEERAKGNILERFSAQQFPDLHSELNLSSLELGDSALYFCASSTGLAGAETQYFGPGTRLLVL.

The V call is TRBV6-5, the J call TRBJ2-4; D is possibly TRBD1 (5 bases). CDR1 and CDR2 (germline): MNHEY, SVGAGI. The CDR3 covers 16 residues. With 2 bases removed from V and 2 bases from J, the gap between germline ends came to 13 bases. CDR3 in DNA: TGTGCCAGCAGTTACAGCCCCAGGGTACCCAAAAACATTCAGTACTTC. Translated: CASSYSPRVPKNIQYF.

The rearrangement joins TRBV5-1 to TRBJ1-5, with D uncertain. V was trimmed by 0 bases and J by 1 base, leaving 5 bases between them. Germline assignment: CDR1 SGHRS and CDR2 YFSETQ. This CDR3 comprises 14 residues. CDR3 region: CASSLGASNQPQHF. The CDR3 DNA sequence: TGCGCCAGCAGCTTGGGGGCAAGCAATCAGCCCCAGCATTTT.

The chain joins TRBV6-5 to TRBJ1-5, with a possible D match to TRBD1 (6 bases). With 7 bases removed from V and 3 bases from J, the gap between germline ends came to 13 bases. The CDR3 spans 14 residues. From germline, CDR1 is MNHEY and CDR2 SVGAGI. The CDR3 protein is CASTLGQYNQPQHF. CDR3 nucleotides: TGTGCCAGCACCCTTGGACAGTACAATCAGCCCCAGCATTTT.

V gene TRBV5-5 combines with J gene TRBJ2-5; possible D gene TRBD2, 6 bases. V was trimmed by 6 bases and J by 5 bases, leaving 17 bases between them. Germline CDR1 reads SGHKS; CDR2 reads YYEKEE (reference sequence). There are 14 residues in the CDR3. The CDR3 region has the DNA TGTGCCAGCACCACCCAGTCGGGGGAGGAGACCCAGTACTTC. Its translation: CASTTQSGEETQYF.

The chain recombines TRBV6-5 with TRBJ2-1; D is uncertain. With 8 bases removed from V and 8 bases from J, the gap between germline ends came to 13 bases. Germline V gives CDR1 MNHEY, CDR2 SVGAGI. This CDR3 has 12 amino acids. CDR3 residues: CASSNPGYEQFF. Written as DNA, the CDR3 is TGTGCCAGCTCGAATCCCGGGTATGAGCAGTTCTTC.

The CDR3 region is CASSFKDREGTEAFF. CDR3 nucleotide sequence: TGTGCCAGCAGCTTTAAAGACAGGGAAGGCACTGAAGCTTTCTTT. The V gene is TRBV7-2, the J gene TRBJ1-1; 7 bases are shared with TRBD1. V lost 3 bases, J lost 4 bases, and 8 bases stayed unmatched. Germline CDR1 is SGHTA and CDR2 is FQGNSA. This CDR3 contains 15 residues.

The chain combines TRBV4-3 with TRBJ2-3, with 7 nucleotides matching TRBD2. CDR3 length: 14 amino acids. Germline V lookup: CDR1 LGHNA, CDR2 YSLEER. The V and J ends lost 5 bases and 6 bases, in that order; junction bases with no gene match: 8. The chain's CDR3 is CASSAGTTPDTQYF. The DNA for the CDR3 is TGCGCCAGCAGCGCTGGGACTACCCCCGATACGCAGTATTTT.

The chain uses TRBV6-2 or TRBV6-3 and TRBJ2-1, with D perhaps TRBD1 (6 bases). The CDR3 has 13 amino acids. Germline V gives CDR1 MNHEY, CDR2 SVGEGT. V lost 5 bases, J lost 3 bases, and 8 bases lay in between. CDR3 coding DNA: TGTGCCAGCAGTGACAGGAACTACAATGAGCAGTTCTTC. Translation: CASSDRNYNEQFF.

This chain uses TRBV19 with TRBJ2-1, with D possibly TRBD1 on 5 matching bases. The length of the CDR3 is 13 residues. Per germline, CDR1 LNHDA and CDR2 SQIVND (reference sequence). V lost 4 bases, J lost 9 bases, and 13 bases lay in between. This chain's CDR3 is CASSRVGAGEQFF. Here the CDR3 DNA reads TGTGCCAGTAGTAGGGTAGGGGCTGGTGAGCAGTTCTTC.

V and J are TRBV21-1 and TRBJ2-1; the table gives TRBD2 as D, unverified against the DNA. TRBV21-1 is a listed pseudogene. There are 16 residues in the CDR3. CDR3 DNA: TGTGCCAGCGTGAGGTCGTTGGCAAGCTCCTACAATGAGCAGTTCTTC. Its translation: CASVRSLASSYNEQFF.

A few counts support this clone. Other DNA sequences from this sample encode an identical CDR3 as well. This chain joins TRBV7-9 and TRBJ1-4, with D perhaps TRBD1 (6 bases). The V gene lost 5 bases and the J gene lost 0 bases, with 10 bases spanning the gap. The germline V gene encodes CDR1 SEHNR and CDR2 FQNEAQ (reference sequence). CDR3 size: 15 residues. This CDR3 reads CASSLTGTTNEKLFF. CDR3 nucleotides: TGTGCCAGCAGCCTGACAGGAACAACTAATGAAAAACTGTTTTTT.

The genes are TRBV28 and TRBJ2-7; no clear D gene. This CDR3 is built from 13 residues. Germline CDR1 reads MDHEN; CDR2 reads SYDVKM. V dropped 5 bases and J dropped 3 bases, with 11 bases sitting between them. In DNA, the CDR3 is TGTGCCAGCAGTCGGAGTGGCGGCTACGAGCAGTACTTC. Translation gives CASSRSGGYEQYF. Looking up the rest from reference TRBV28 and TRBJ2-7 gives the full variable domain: DVKVTQSSRYLVKRTGEKVFLECVQDMDHENMFWYRQDPGLGLRLIYFSYDVKMKEKGDIPEGYSVSREKKERFSLILESASTNQTSMYLCASSRSGGYEQYFGPGTRLTVT.

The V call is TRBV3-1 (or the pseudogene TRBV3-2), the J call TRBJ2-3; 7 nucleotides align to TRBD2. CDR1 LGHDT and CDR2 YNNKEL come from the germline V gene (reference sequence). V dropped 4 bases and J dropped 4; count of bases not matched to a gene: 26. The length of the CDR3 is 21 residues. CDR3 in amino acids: CASSPTGTSFVWEGQSDTQYF. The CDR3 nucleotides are TGTGCCAGCAGCCCGACCGGGACTTCATTCGTTTGGGAGGGCCAATCAGATACGCAGTATTTT.

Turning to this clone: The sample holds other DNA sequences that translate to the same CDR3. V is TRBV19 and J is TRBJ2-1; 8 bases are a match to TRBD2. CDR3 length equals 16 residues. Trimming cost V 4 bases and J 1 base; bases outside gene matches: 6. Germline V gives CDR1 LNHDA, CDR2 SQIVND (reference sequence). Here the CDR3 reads CASSTLLAGSYNEQFF. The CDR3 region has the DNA TGTGCCAGTAGTACTCTCCTAGCGGGTTCCTACAATGAGCAGTTCTTC.

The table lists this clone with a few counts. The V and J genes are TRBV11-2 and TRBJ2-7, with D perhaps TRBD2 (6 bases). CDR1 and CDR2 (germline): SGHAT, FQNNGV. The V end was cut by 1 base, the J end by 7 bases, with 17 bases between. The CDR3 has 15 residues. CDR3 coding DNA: TGTGCCAGCAGCTTAGGAGGCGGAGGGGCCTGGGAGCAGTACTTC. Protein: CASSLGGGGAWEQYF.

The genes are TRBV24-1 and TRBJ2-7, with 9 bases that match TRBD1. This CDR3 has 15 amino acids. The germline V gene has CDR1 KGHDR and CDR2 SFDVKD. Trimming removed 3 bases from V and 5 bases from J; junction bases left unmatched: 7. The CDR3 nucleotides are TGTGCCACCAGTGATCCCCGGGACAGGGTAGACGAGCAGTACTTC. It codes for CATSDPRDRVDEQYF.

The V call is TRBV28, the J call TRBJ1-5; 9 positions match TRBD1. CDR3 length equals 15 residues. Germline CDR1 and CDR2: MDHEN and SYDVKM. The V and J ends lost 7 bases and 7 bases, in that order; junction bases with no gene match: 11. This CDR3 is CASKWGGTGKQPQHF. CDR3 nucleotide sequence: TGTGCCAGCAAGTGGGGGGGGACAGGGAAACAGCCCCAGCATTTT.

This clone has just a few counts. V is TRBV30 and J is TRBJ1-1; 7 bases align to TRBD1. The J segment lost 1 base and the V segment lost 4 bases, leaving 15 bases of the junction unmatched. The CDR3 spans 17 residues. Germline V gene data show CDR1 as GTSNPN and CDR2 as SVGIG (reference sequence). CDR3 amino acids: CAWNGNRVRTGNTEAFF. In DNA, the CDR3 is TGTGCCTGGAACGGTAATCGAGTAAGGACAGGGAACACTGAAGCTTTCTTT.